The 18 T cell receptor beta chains reported below all come from one sample, sequenced in a study of breast tumors, draining lymph nodes, adjacent tissues (dated by TCRdb to 2015 to 2016). Lymph node samples came from the axillary draining lymph nodes of breast cancer patients. The library relied on multiplex PCR. Sequencing took place on an Illumina HiSeq 2000. The public reads were reprocessed in TCRdb via fastp at Q25 and MiXCR, keeping in-frame beta chains. Rows matching on CDR3 protein sequence are summarized as one entry with the most common DNA and genes. The sample contains approximately 300,000 distinct CDR3 sequences, around 31% of them found a single time. Under 1.2% of the sample is taken by the ten largest. The source material was axillary lymph node tissue. These receptor sequences come from a female donor with breast cancer. Some clones in this sample may be carry-over from other donors' samples.

In its sample, this clonotype was seen many times. This sequence joins TRBV6-5 and TRBJ2-7, with 10 bases fitting TRBD1. Germline V gene data show CDR1 as MNHEY and CDR2 as SVGAGI. The ends lost 5 bases at V and 2 bases at J; junction bases unmatched: 6. The CDR3 contains 15 residues. CDR3 sequence: CASSDGQGGTYEQYF. For the CDR3, the DNA is TGTGCCAGCAGTGACGGACAGGGGGGAACCTACGAGCAGTACTTC.

The rearrangement joins TRBV6-5 to TRBJ2-4, with 7 bases fitting TRBD2. CDR1 is MNHEY and CDR2 is SVGAGI in the germline V gene. V lost 7 bases, J lost 4 bases, and 10 bases stayed unmatched. This CDR3 contains 15 residues. CDR3 in amino acids: CASMRGGQGKNIQYF. The CDR3 DNA reads TGTGCCAGCATGCGGGGAGGGCAGGGTAAAAACATTCAGTACTTC.

The rearrangement joins TRBV24-1 to TRBJ2-7; D is perhaps TRBD1 (5 bases). Trimming pared 9 bases from V and 2 bases from J, leaving 7 bases between. CDR1 and CDR2 (germline): KGHDR, SFDVKD. This CDR3 contains 11 residues. The CDR3 region is CATGRAYEQYF. For the CDR3, the DNA is TGTGCCACCGGCAGGGCCTACGAGCAGTACTTC.

The V gene is TRBV6-1, the J gene TRBJ2-5; 8 positions match TRBD1. The germline V gene has CDR1 MNHNS and CDR2 SASEGT. Trimming removed 6 bases from V and 3 bases from J; junction bases left unmatched: 3. The CDR3 sequence is 13 residues long. CDR3 bases: TGTGCCAGCAGGGACAGGGTCGAAGAGACCCAGTACTTC. The encoded protein is CASRDRVEETQYF.

This rearrangement joins TRBV19 to TRBJ1-5; no clear D. The CDR3 is 12 amino acids. Germline V gene data show CDR1 as LNHDA and CDR2 as SQIVND (reference sequence). Trimming stripped 6 bases from V and 11 bases from J, with 14 bases between. The CDR3 loop is CASRDPSETQHF. The DNA of the CDR3 is TGTGCCAGTAGAGACCCCTCGGAGACCCAGCATTTT.

This clonotype was observed many times. The rearrangement joins TRBV20-1 to TRBJ2-3, with 10 positions matching TRBD2. The CDR3 is 14 residues long. The germline V gene has CDR1 DFQATT and CDR2 SNEGSKA (reference sequence). V was clipped by 3 bases and J by 7 bases; unmatched bases: 7. CDR3 in DNA: TGCAGTGCTAGTTCCAGCGGGAGGGTGAATACGCAGTATTTT. It is translated as CSASSSGRVNTQYF.

This clonotype was observed a handful of times. This clone may be a read error of a much larger clone one base away. The rearrangement joins TRBV4-1 to TRBJ2-7; 7 bases match TRBD2. The ends lost 2 bases at V and 6 bases at J; junction bases unmatched: 7. The CDR3 is 14 amino acids. Germline V lookup: CDR1 MGHRA, CDR2 YSYEKL. CDR3 in amino acids: CASSQWTRGREQYF. CDR3 DNA sequence: TGCGCCAGCAGCCAATGGACTAGGGGCCGCGAGCAGTACTTC.

This clonotype was recorded at least ten times. The chain recombines TRBV2 with TRBJ1-2; perhaps TRBD1 as D (5 bases). Germline V gene sequence: CDR1 SNHLY, CDR2 FYNNEI. CDR3 length: 12 amino acids. Trimming removed 6 bases from V and 5 bases from J, with 10 bases in between. CDR3 in DNA: TGTGCCAGCAGGGGGGACTCATATGGCTACACCTTC. Protein: CASRGDSYGYTF.

The genes are TRBV5-6 and TRBJ1-2; 8 nucleotides match TRBD1. The CDR3 runs to 17 residues. V was pared by 4 bases and J by 2 bases, with 13 bases of the junction left unmatched. The V gene's germline CDR1 is SGHDT and CDR2 YYEEEE. CDR3 nucleotides: TGTGCCAGCAGCCGATTTACCGCGACAGGGGCAAACTATGGCTACACCTTC. Its translation: CASSRFTATGANYGYTF.

In this sample, this clonotype turned up many times. The chain carries TRBV9 and TRBJ2-7, with D perhaps assigned TRBD1 or TRBD2 (5 bases each). V gave up 0 bases and J gave up 2 bases, with 12 bases separating them. Per germline, CDR1 SGDLS and CDR2 YYNGEE. The CDR3 is 15 amino acids. The CDR3 region is CASSVDVGEPYEQYF. CDR3 bases: TGTGCCAGCAGCGTAGACGTGGGGGAACCCTACGAGCAGTACTTC.

The V gene is TRBV28, the J gene TRBJ1-2; a possible D gene is TRBD1 (5 bases). CDR1 is MDHEN, CDR2 SYDVKM, per germline. V was shortened by 5 bases and J by 8 bases, with 24 bases between the two germline ends. The CDR3 sequence is 16 residues long. In DNA form, the CDR3 reads TGTGCCAGCAGTCCGATCGGGGCCGCCAATCGGGGAGGCTACACCTTC. As protein: CASSPIGAANRGGYTF.

Comment on this clonotype: A read error may explain this, as a much larger clone is one base away. CDR3: CASRPGTSTREQYF. For the CDR3, the DNA is TGTGCCAGCAGGCCCGGGACTAGCACAAGGGAGCAGTACTTC. The chain carries TRBV6-1 and TRBJ2-7, with 9 nucleotides matching TRBD2. Germline V gene data show CDR1 as MNHNS and CDR2 as SASEGT. V lost 6 bases, J lost 7 bases, and 10 bases stayed unmatched. This CDR3 comprises 14 residues.

This clonotype appeared many times. The chain recombines TRBV6-1 with TRBJ2-4; D is undetermined. V was cut by 3 bases and J by 5 bases, with 11 bases left in between. This CDR3 is built from 14 residues. Germline CDR1 reads MNHNS; CDR2 reads SASEGT. CDR3 region: CASSEGRRQNIQYF. CDR3 DNA: TGTGCCAGCAGTGAGGGTCGTAGACAAAACATTCAGTACTTC.

This clonotype was detected only a few times. The chain couples TRBV6-6 to TRBJ2-1, with TRBD1 matching 8 bases. Germline trimming cut 7 bases from V and 3 bases from J; bases unmatched to any gene: 14. The germline V gene has CDR1 MNHNY and CDR2 SVGAGI (reference sequence). This CDR3 has 17 amino acids. The CDR3 DNA follows: TGTGCCAGCACTCCTCTCCGGGACAGGTGGAACTACAATGAGCAGTTCTTC. Translated: CASTPLRDRWNYNEQFF.

This clonotype was found many times. This rearrangement joins TRBV20-1 to TRBJ1-2; D may be TRBD1 (6 bases). V lost 2 bases and J lost 6, with 13 bases in between. The CDR3 spans 13 residues. CDR1 is DFQATT, CDR2 SNEGSKA, per germline (reference sequence). The CDR3 DNA is TGCAGTGCTAGACGACAGGAGGGCCATGGCTACACCTTC. Protein sequence: CSARRQEGHGYTF.

This clonotype was observed at least ten times. This rearrangement joins TRBV10-3 to TRBJ2-2; D call uncertain. This CDR3 region has 14 residues. Germline V gene lookup returns CDR1 ENHRY and CDR2 SYGVKD. V lost 0 bases to trimming and J lost 6 bases, with 8 bases between them. Here the CDR3 reads CAISESSSAGELFF. CDR3 DNA sequence: TGTGCCATCAGTGAGTCGTCGAGTGCCGGGGAGCTGTTTTTT.

The chain recombines TRBV30 with TRBJ2-1; 8 bases line up with TRBD2. The germline V gene has CDR1 GTSNPN and CDR2 SVGIG (reference sequence). V lost 3 bases, J lost 4 bases, and 5 bases stayed unmatched. The CDR3 extends over 14 amino acids. As DNA, the CDR3 is TGTGCCTGGAGACTAGCGGTTATATACAATGAGCAGTTCTTC. Residues: CAWRLAVIYNEQFF.

This clonotype has at least ten counts. This chain connects TRBV7-8 to TRBJ2-7, with 14 bases fitting TRBD2. Germline loops: CDR1 SGHVS, CDR2 FQNEAQ. J lost 3 bases, V lost 3 bases, and 7 bases had no gene match. This CDR3 is 17 amino acids long. The CDR3 reads CASSFIGTSGRGYEQYF. The CDR3 DNA reads TGTGCCAGCAGCTTCATAGGGACTAGCGGGAGAGGCTACGAGCAGTACTTC.